The following is a T cell receptor (beta chain) sequence with its context. Its antigen is unknown. TCRdb fed the 5' RACE reads into MiXCR, producing one record per CDR3 protein. The repertoire holds 500,000 or so distinct CDR3 sequences, with approximately 5% as singletons. These data are taken from a study of CD8 T cells in ankylosing spondylitis. Broader study findings: What appeared characteristic of ankylosing spondylitis blood was a TCR beta motif of several highly homologous variants.

In germline, CDR1 is MDHEN, CDR2 SYDVKM. The CDR3 totals 15 residues. Deletions cut 2 bases from V and 0 bases from J, with 10 bases between. The TCR comes from a male donor with ankylosing spondylitis. The sequencing sample was made of blood, either unsorted or a sorted T cell fraction (not recorded which). The genes are TRBV28 and TRBJ1-1; D unresolved. The CDR3 spells CASSLNGRLNTEAFF. Written as DNA, the CDR3 is TGTGCCAGCAGTTTAAACGGACGGTTGAACACTGAAGCTTTCTTT.